A selection of T cell receptor beta chains follows, all from one sample in a study of shared clonotypes between healthy human individuals. The table came from immunoSEQ multiplex PCR; TCRdb's copy has only in-frame clones and leaves some out. Among some 2.3 million clones, approximately 95% were seen once, and the ten largest hold about 0.39%. Source material: naive CD4+ T cells from PBMCs. These receptors came from a man aged 18 to 29 in good health. Some clones in this sample may be carry-over from other donors' samples. The CDR3 runs from the conserved cysteine through the conserved F or W. D genes are given only for firm matches.

D: -; V: TRBV2; J: TRBJ1-2; CDR3: CASLRETGSGYTF; DNA: TGTGCCAGCTTGAGGGAAACAGGGTCTGGCTACACCTTC
D: -; V: TRBV5-1; J: TRBJ2-6; CDR3: CASSLWRDSGANVLTF; DNA: TGCGCCAGCAGTTTATGGCGGGACTCTGGGGCCAACGTCCTGACTTTC
D: TRBD1; V: TRBV29-1; J: TRBJ1-5; CDR3: CSVGDRNNQPQHF; DNA: TGCAGCGTTGGGGACAGGAACAATCAGCCCCAGCATTTT
D: -; V: TRBV7-9; J: TRBJ1-5; CDR3: CASSLTGPGNQPQHF; DNA: TGTGCCAGCAGCTTAACAGGACCAGGCAATCAGCCCCAGCATTTT
D: TRBD2; V: TRBV4-2; J: TRBJ2-1; CDR3: CASSQAPLADYNEQFF; DNA: TGTGCCAGCAGCCAAGCTCCCCTAGCGGACTACAATGAGCAGTTCTTC
D: -; V: TRBV5-1; J: TRBJ2-1; CDR3: CASSLVRSNEQFF; DNA: TGCGCCAGCAGCTTGGTTCGGAGCAATGAGCAGTTCTTC
D: -; V: TRBV18; J: TRBJ1-3; CDR3: CASSLPTASGNTIYF; DNA: TGTGCCAGCTCACTCCCGACGGCCTCTGGAAACACCATATATTTT
D: -; V: TRBV28; J: TRBJ2-7; CDR3: CASSLSLVGEQYF; DNA: TGTGCCAGCAGTTTATCCCTCGTAGGGGAGCAGTACTTC
D: TRBD1; V: TRBV5-1; J: TRBJ2-5; CDR3: CASSLQGNQETQYF; DNA: TGCGCCAGCAGCTTACAGGGGAATCAAGAGACCCAGTACTTC
D: -; V: TRBV7-9; J: TRBJ2-5; CDR3: CASSLAPAETQYF; DNA: TGTGCCAGCAGCTTAGCACCGGCGGAGACCCAGTACTTC
D: TRBD1; V: TRBV11-2; J: TRBJ2-4; CDR3: CASSPGTGGSKNIQYF; DNA: TGTGCCAGCAGCCCTGGGACAGGGGGCTCCAAAAACATTCAGTACTTC
D: TRBD2; V: TRBV19; J: TRBJ2-3; CDR3: CASSLGLAGSTDTQYF; DNA: TGTGCCAGTAGTTTGGGACTAGCGGGGAGCACAGATACGCAGTATTTT
D: -; V: TRBV21-1; J: TRBJ2-7; CDR3: CASSNFTGTGTYEQYF; DNA: TGTGCCAGCAGCAACTTCACCGGGACAGGGACCTACGAGCAGTACTTC
D: -; V: TRBV28; J: TRBJ2-3; CDR3: CASSLLQNTQYF; DNA: TGTGCCAGCAGTTTACTGCAGAATACGCAGTATTTT